Shown below are 20 T cell receptor beta chains from a single sample sequenced in a study of blood T cell repertoires in COVID-19. Clones were read by immunoSEQ multiplex PCR, and TCRdb kept only the in-frame ones, dropping some. The sample has some 16,000 clones, about nine tenths seen once. The sequenced material came from peripheral blood. These receptors originate from a human donor in a cohort sampled during active COVID-19.

On this clone itself: A read error may produce the germline difference seen at one junction end. This chain links TRBV30 with TRBJ1-1, with 10 positions matching TRBD1. This CDR3 comprises 14 residues. The germline V gene encodes CDR1 GTSNPN and CDR2 SVGIG (reference sequence). The CDR3, as DNA: TGTGCCCGGAGACAGGGGGCTTTGAACACTGAAGCTTTCTTT. It specifies CARRQGALNTEAFF.

The chain uses TRBV7-8 and TRBJ1-4; no clear D. The V gene lost 1 base and the J gene lost 3 bases, with 12 bases spanning the gap. This CDR3 is 16 amino acids long. The germline V gene has CDR1 SGHVS and CDR2 FQNEAQ. CDR3 sequence reads: CASSLGGYGANEKLFF. The CDR3 bases are TGTGCCAGCAGCTTAGGAGGGTACGGGGCTAATGAAAAACTGTTTTTT.

This sequence joins TRBV19 and TRBJ1-4, with D possibly matching TRBD1 (5 bases). Germline loops: CDR1 LNHDA, CDR2 SQIVND (reference sequence). CDR3 length: 14 residues. V was shortened by 7 bases and J by 0 bases, with 9 bases between the two germline ends. The CDR3 spells CASNDRSTNEKLFF. The CDR3 nucleotides are TGTGCCAGTAACGACAGATCAACTAATGAAAAACTGTTTTTT.

The chain couples TRBV18 to TRBJ1-6, with TRBD1 matching 7 bases. V lost 0 bases, J lost 13 bases, and 12 bases stayed unmatched. CDR1 and CDR2 (germline): KGHSH, LQKENI. The CDR3 is made up of 16 amino acids. The CDR3 sequence is CASSPPATGRNLPLHF. The CDR3 bases are TGTGCCAGCTCACCACCGGCGACAGGGAGGAATCTTCCCCTCCACTTT.

The chain joins TRBV24-1 to TRBJ2-2; 7 bases agree with TRBD1. V lost 5 bases to trimming and J lost 0 bases; unmatched junction nucleotides: 2. This CDR3 has 15 amino acids. Germline V lookup: CDR1 KGHDR, CDR2 SFDVKD. The CDR3 here is CATSAGTANTGELFF. The CDR3 nucleotides read TGTGCCACCAGTGCCGGGACAGCGAACACCGGGGAGCTGTTTTTT.

The rearrangement uses TRBV2 and TRBJ2-7, with a weak D call TRBD2 (5 bases). V lost 2 bases and J lost 10, with 21 bases in between. Per germline, CDR1 SNHLY and CDR2 FYNNEI. There are 15 residues in the CDR3. CDR3 loop: CASSESGRTLREQYF. CDR3 bases: TGTGCCAGCAGTGAAAGCGGACGGACTCTACGGGAACAGTACTTC.

The gene calls are TRBV19 and TRBJ1-1; 8 bases match TRBD1. Germline V gene lookup returns CDR1 LNHDA and CDR2 SQIVND (reference sequence). Unmatched junction bases numbered 2, after V lost 5 bases and J lost 3 bases. The CDR3 extends over 13 amino acids. The CDR3 nucleotides read TGTGCCAGTAGTTCGACAGGGGACACTGAAGCTTTCTTT. Protein: CASSSTGDTEAFF.

This rearrangement joins TRBV27 to TRBJ1-4; D is undetermined. With 5 bases removed from V and 0 bases from J, the gap between germline ends came to 7 bases. The CDR3 has 14 residues. Germline V gene sequence: CDR1 MNHEY, CDR2 SMNVEV (reference sequence). CDR3 sequence: CASSPFATNEKLFF. CDR3 in DNA: TGTGCCAGCAGTCCTTTTGCAACTAATGAAAAACTGTTTTTT.

This clone was detected a few times. The V gene is TRBV6-6, the J gene TRBJ2-7, with D unresolved. CDR1 and CDR2 from the germline V gene are MNHNY and SVGAGI (reference sequence). This CDR3 spans 13 amino acids. The V gene lost 6 bases and the J gene lost 0 bases, with 9 bases spanning the gap. The CDR3 loop reads CASRTVSSYEQYF. DNA for the CDR3: TGTGCCAGCAGGACTGTGAGCTCCTACGAGCAGTACTTC.

V gene TRBV4-3 combines with J gene TRBJ1-5; no definite D call. V was cut by 0 bases and J by 6 bases, with 6 bases left in between. Per the germline V gene, CDR1 is LGHNA and CDR2 is YSLEER. The CDR3 is made up of 13 amino acids. DNA of the CDR3: TGCGCCAGCAGCCAAGATCAAATTCAGCCCCAGCATTTT. This translates into CASSQDQIQPQHF.

V usage is TRBV7-9 and J usage is TRBJ1-2; maybe TRBD1 (6 bases). Between the trimmed V and J ends, which lost 4 bases and 6 bases, there was a span of 15 bases. The CDR3 contains 14 residues. CDR1 is SEHNR, CDR2 FQNEAQ, per germline (reference sequence). CDR3 DNA: TGTGCCAGCAGCTGGCGTGGGGGGGCAAATGGCTACACCTTC. Translated, it gives CASSWRGGANGYTF.

The chain combines TRBV7-6 with TRBJ2-1; D is unclear. Per germline, CDR1 SGHVS and CDR2 FNYEAQ. The CDR3 is made up of 15 amino acids. Trimming took off 1 base at V and 0 bases at J, with 7 bases between the two ends. The CDR3 coding sequence is TGTGCCAGCAGCTTAGGACACTTCTCCTACAATGAGCAGTTCTTC. Protein: CASSLGHFSYNEQFF.

The count of this clone is one. The chain uses TRBV7-2 and TRBJ1-1; 10 bases map to TRBD1. The germline gives CDR1 SGHTA, CDR2 FQGNSA. Trimming removed 5 bases from V and 0 bases from J; junction bases left unmatched: 6. The CDR3 is 16 residues long. The CDR3, as DNA: TGTGCCAGCAGCCCAGGGGACAGGGGCATGAACACTGAAGCTTTCTTT. As protein: CASSPGDRGMNTEAFF.

V gene TRBV3-1 (or the pseudogene TRBV3-2) combines with J gene TRBJ1-1; the D is unclear. This CDR3 comprises 13 residues. V was pared by 4 bases and J by 2 bases, with 8 bases between. Germline-derived CDR1 and CDR2 are LGHDT and YNNKEL (reference sequence). Here the CDR3 DNA reads TGTGCCAGCAGCCTTACACCCAACACTGAAGCTTTCTTT. This sequence encodes CASSLTPNTEAFF.

The genes are TRBV7-2 and TRBJ2-1; D is unresolved. The CDR3 consists of 14 residues. Per the germline V gene, CDR1 is SGHTA and CDR2 is FQGNSA. Trimming took 1 base from V and 4 from J, leaving 8 bases between them. The DNA for the CDR3 is TGTGCCAGCAGCTTAGGAGACTGGTACAATGAGCAGTTCTTC. Translating gives CASSLGDWYNEQFF.

This chain links TRBV7-3 with TRBJ2-2, with TRBD2 matching over 11 bases. The CDR3 is 18 amino acids. V lost 1 base to trimming and J lost 1 base; unmatched junction nucleotides: 5. CDR1 is SGHTA, CDR2 FQGTGA, per germline. The CDR3 DNA is TGTGCCAGCAGCTTAATGGCTAGCGGGGGGAAGAACACCGGGGAGCTGTTTTTT. This sequence encodes CASSLMASGGKNTGELFF.

Remarks on this clone: Other DNA sequences of this sample code for an identical CDR3. The chain links TRBV28 to TRBJ2-7, with TRBD2 matching over 11 bases. Germline CDR1 and CDR2: MDHEN and SYDVKM. The V segment lost 5 bases and the J segment 3 bases; nucleotides outside the gene matches: 3. The CDR3 covers 14 residues. The CDR3 nucleotides are TGTGCCAGCAGTCCCGGGACTAGCGGCTACGAGCAGTACTTC. The encoded protein is CASSPGTSGYEQYF.

The rearrangement links TRBV7-6 to TRBJ2-2, with TRBD1 as a possible D gene (6 bases). V shed 5 bases and J shed 4 bases, with 17 bases lying between them. This CDR3 contains 16 residues. Germline V CDR1 and CDR2: SGHVS, FNYEAQ. The CDR3 reads CASSKTQGRSTGELFF. Written as DNA, the CDR3 is TGTGCCAGCAGCAAAACACAGGGTAGAAGCACCGGGGAGCTGTTTTTT.

This chain links TRBV29-1 with TRBJ2-7, with a tentative D call TRBD1 (6 bases). The V end lost 7 bases, the J end lost 0 bases, and 16 bases lay between the germline ends. In germline, CDR1 is SQVTM, CDR2 ANQGSEA. This CDR3 region has 14 residues. The CDR3, as DNA: TGCAGCGCCTACGGGACATCGAGCTCCTACGAGCAGTACTTC. Translating it yields CSAYGTSSSYEQYF.

V gene TRBV20-1 combines with J gene TRBJ2-7; the D gene is possibly TRBD2 (6 bases). V dropped 3 bases and J dropped 6 bases, with 9 bases sitting between them. The germline V gene encodes CDR1 DFQATT and CDR2 SNEGSKA (reference sequence). CDR3 length: 11 amino acids. As DNA, the CDR3 is TGCAGTGCTAGGGGGACTGGCGAGCAGTACTTC. Its protein is CSARGTGEQYF.